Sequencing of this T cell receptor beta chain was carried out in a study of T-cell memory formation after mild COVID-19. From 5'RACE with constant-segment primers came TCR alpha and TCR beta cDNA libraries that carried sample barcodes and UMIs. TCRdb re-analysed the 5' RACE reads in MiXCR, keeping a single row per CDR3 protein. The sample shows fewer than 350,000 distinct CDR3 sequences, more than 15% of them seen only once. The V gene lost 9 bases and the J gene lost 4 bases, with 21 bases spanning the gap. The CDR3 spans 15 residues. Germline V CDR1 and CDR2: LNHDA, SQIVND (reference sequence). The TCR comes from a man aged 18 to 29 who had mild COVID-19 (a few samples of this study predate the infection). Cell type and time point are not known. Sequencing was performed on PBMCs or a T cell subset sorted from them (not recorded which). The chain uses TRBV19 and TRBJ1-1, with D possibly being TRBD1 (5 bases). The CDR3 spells CASAPRAQATTEAFF. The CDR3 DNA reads TGTGCCAGCGCGCCCCGCGCACAGGCTACCACTGAAGCTTTCTTT.